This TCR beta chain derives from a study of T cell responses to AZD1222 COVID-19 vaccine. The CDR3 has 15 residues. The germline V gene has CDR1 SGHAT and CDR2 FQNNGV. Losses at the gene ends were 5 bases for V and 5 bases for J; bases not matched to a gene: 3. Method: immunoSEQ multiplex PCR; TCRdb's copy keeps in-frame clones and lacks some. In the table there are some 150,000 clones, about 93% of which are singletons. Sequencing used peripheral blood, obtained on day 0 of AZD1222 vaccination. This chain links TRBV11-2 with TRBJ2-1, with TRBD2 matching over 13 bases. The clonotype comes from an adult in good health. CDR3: CASSPGLAGDNEQFF. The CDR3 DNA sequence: TGTGCCAGCAGCCCAGGACTAGCGGGAGACAATGAGCAGTTCTTC.